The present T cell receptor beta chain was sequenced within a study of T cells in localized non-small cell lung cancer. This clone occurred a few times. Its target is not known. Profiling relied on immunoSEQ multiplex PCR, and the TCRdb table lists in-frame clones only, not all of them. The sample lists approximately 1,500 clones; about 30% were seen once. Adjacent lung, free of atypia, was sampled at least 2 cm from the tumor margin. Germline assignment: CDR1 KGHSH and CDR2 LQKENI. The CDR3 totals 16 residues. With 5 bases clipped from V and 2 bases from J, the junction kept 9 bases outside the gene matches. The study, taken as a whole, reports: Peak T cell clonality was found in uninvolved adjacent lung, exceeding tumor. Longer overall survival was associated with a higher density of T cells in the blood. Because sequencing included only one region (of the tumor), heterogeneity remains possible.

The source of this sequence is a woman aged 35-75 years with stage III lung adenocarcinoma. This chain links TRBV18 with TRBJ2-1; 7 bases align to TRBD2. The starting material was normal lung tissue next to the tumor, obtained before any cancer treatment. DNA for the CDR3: TGTGCCAGCTCAACGCTCGGGCTAGCGGCCTACAATGAGCAGTTCTTC. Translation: CASSTLGLAAYNEQFF.